The clone carrying this T cell receptor (beta chain) appeared once. Its specificity is unknown. The sample is drawn from a study of long-term antiretroviral therapy in people with HIV. This was the immunoSEQ v3.0 assay at survey level. Sequencing was designed to cover 40,000-50,000 T-cell genomes in each sample. Sequencing was performed with immunoSEQ multiplex PCR; in TCRdb, only in-frame clones are kept and a portion is missing. The repertoire holds some 40,000 clones, with 94% as singletons. Study findings and constraints: Adherence to ART, viral resistance and therapy changes lacked any data. Although diversity increased after ART, it remained lower than in transplant donor controls. Specimen acquisition occurred between about 2004 and 2017, potentially under older ART regimens.

The sequences come from unsorted PBMCs, collected around 9 years after starting antiretroviral therapy. This TCR derives from a man under 40 with HIV.

CDR3 sequence reads: CASSLGEPSSGANVLTF. The CDR3 nucleotides are TGTGCCAGCAGCCTCGGAGAACCGTCTTCTGGGGCCAACGTCCTGACTTTC. The chain has TRBV5-6 and TRBJ2-6; D is uncertain. In germline, CDR1 is SGHDT, CDR2 YYEEEE. The CDR3 has 17 residues. V lost 4 bases and J lost 1, with 15 bases in between.